A single sample gave rise to the 5 T cell receptor beta chains below, sequenced in a study of CXCR3-negative and CXCR3-positive naive CD8 T cells. The libraries of TRB cDNA were prepared using 5' RACE with UMI labels. TCRdb re-called the 5' RACE reads; one entry per CDR3 protein, DNA not given. The sample has 40,000 to 50,000 distinct CDR3 sequences, and its top ten clones hold over 2%. The sequenced material came from naive CXCR3- CD8+ T cells from blood. Subset: CD45RO-CCR7+CD27+CD95- naive CD8+ T cells lacking CXCR3 (TNR3-). These receptors were obtained from a human donor in good health. Some clones in this sample may be carry-over from other donors' samples.

The chain links TRBV10-3 to TRBJ1-5; without DNA, the TCRdb call of TRBD1 cannot be checked. The length of the CDR3 is 15 residues. Looked up from germline, CDR1 is ENHRY and CDR2 is SYGVKD. CDR3 residues: CAIRKTGDSNQPQHF.

This chain links TRBV7-8 with TRBJ2-7; lacking DNA, the TRBD2 call made by TCRdb goes unchecked. Germline CDR1 reads SGHVS; CDR2 reads FQNEAQ. The length of the CDR3 is 14 residues. The CDR3 loop reads CASSLVLAAYEQYF.

CDR3 region: CASSLPGDTDTQYF. The chain uses TRBV28 and TRBJ2-3; TCRdb's D call, TRBD1, is unchecked because there is no DNA. Germline-derived CDR1 and CDR2 are MDHEN and SYDVKM. The CDR3 runs to 14 residues.

V usage is TRBV29-1 and J usage is TRBJ2-6; TCRdb lists TRBD2, though no DNA is available to test this call. CDR3 size: 16 residues. The germline V gene encodes CDR1 SQVTM and CDR2 ANQGSEA. This CDR3 reads CSVLGPSLSGANVLTF. The full variable domain, its missing parts supplied by reference TRBV29-1 and TRBJ2-6, is SAVISQKPSRDICQRGTSLTIQCQVDSQVTMMFWYRQQPGQSLTLIATANQGSEATYESGFVIDKFPISRPNLTFSTLTVSNMSPEDSSIYLCSVLGPSLSGANVLTFGAGSRLTVL.

This chain connects TRBV6-1 to TRBJ2-7; TCRdb proposes TRBD1, but this gene call is untestable without DNA. Germline V gene data show CDR1 as MNHNS and CDR2 as SASEGT. This CDR3 region has 14 residues. The CDR3: CASSVGDSSYEQYF.